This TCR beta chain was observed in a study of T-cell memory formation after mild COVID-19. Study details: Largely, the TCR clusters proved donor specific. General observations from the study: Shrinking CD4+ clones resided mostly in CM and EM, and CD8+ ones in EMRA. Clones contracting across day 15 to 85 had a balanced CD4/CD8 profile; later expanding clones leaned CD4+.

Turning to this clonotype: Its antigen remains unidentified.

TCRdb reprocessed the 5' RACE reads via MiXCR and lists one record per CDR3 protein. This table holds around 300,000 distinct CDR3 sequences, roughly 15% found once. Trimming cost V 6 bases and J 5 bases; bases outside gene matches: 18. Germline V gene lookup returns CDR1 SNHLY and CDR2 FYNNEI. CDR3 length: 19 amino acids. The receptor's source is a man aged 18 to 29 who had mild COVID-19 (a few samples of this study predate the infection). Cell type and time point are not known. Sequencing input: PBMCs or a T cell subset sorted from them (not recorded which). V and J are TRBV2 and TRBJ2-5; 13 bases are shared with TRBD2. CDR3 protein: CASSLPGLAGVPRGETQYF. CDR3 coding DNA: TGTGCCAGCAGCTTGCCCGGACTAGCGGGGGTCCCTAGAGGGGAGACCCAGTACTTC.